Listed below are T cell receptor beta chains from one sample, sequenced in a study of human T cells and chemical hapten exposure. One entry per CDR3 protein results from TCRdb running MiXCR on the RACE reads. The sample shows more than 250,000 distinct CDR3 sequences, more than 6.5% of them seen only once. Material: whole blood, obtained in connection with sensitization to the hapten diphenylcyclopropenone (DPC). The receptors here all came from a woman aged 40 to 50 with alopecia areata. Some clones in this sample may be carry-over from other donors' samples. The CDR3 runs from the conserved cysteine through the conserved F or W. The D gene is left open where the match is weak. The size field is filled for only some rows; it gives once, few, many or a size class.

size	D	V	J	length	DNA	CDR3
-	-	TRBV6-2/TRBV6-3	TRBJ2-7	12	TGTGCCAGCAGAGATAGGATCTACGAGCAGTACTTC	CASRDRIYEQYF
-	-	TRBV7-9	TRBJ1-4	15	TGTGCCAGCAGCCACAGGCCACAGATGAATGAGGAACTGTTTTTT	CASSHRPQMNEELFF
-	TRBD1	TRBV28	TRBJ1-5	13	TGTGCCGGGACCACAGGGGTCAATCAGCCCCAGCATTTT	CAGTTGVNQPQHF
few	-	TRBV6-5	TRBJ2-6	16	TGTGCCAGCAGATCGCACCCCGTAGGGGGGGCCAACGTCCTGACTTTC	CASRSHPVGGANVLTF
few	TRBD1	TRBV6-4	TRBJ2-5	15	TGTGCCAGCAGTGCCGTGGACAGGTTCCAAGAGACCCAGTACTTC	CASSAVDRFQETQYF
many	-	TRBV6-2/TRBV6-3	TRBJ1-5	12	TGTGCCAGCAGTAAGGAGGGTCAGCCCCAGCATTTT	CASSKEGQPQHF
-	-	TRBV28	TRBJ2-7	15	TGTGCCAGCAGCACCCGCGGTCCGCCCCGGGGGGAGCAGTACTTC	CASSTRGPPRGEQYF
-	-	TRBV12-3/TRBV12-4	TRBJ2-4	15	TGTGCCAGCAGTCTCCCTGGGCTAGCCAAAAACATTCAGTACTTC	CASSLPGLAKNIQYF
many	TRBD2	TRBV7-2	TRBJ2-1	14	TGTGCCAGCAGCTTCGGACTAGTCTACAATGAGCAGTTCTTC	CASSFGLVYNEQFF
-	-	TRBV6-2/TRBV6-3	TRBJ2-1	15	TGTGCCAGCAGACCCGGGGACCACTCCTACAATGAGCAGTTCTTC	CASRPGDHSYNEQFF
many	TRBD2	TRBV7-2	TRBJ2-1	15	TGTGCCAGCAGCAGACTAGCGGGAGGCAACAATGAGCAGTTCTTC	CASSRLAGGNNEQFF
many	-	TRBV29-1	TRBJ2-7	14	TGCAGCGCCAGAAGCGTGGGATCCTCAGGGGAGCAGTACTTC	CSARSVGSSGEQYF
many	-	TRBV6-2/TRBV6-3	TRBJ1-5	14	TGTGCCAGCAGTTACTCGATGGGGTTTCAGCCCCAGCATTTT	CASSYSMGFQPQHF
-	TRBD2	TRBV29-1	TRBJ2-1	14	TGCAGCGCCCTGCTAGCGGGAGGTCTCAATGAGCAGTTCTTC	CSALLAGGLNEQFF
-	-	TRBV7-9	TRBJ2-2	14	TGTGCCAGCAGGCAAAGCGGTATCGCCGGGGAGCTGTTTTTT	CASRQSGIAGELFF
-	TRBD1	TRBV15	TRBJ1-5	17	TGTGCCACCAGCAGACTCTCCGGGACAGGGGTCGGCCAGCCCCAGCATTTT	CATSRLSGTGVGQPQHF
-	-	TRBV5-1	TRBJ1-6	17	TGCGCCAGCAGCTTGGATGGGGCTAGCTCCTATAATTCACCCCTCCACTTT	CASSLDGASSYNSPLHF
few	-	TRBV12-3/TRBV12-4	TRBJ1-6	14	TGTGCCAGCAGTGTGACAGGTCTTGGTTCACCCCTCCACTTT	CASSVTGLGSPLHF
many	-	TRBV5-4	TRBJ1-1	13	TGTGCCAGCAGCCTCGAAGGGGTCACTGAAGCTTTCTTT	CASSLEGVTEAFF
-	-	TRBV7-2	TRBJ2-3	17	TGTGCCAGCAGCTTAGTCCCACTTCCTAGAAGCACAGATACGCAGTATTTT	CASSLVPLPRSTDTQYF
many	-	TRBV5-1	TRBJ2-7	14	TGCGCCAGCAGCTTGGTTCAAGAGTCCTACGAGCAGTACTTC	CASSLVQESYEQYF
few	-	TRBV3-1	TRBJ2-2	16	TGTGCCAGCAGCCAAAACGCGGCAACGAACACCGGGGAGCTGTTTTTT	CASSQNAATNTGELFF
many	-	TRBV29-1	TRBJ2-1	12	TGCAGCGGCGGACAGCAATACAATGAGCAGTTCTTC	CSGGQQYNEQFF
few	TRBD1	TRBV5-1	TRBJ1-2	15	TGCGCCAGCAGCTCGGCGACAGGGTCTAACTATGGCTACACCTTC	CASSSATGSNYGYTF
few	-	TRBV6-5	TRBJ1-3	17	TGTGCCAGCAGTTACTCGAGAGGGACCTTCTCCGGAAACACCATATATTTT	CASSYSRGTFSGNTIYF
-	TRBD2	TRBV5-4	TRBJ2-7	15	TGTGCCAGCAGCGACCAACGGGGCGGGAGGACCGAGCAGTACTTC	CASSDQRGGRTEQYF
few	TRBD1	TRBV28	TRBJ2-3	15	TGTGCCAGCAGCACAGGGGCAGGGGGCACAGATACGCAGTATTTT	CASSTGAGGTDTQYF
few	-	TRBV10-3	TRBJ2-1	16	TGTGCCATCAGTGAGTCTAGCGAGAGCTCCTACAATGAGCAGTTCTTC	CAISESSESSYNEQFF
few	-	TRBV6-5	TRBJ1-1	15	TGTGCCAGCAGTTACGAAGGGGCCCCGCGGACTGAAGCTTTCTTT	CASSYEGAPRTEAFF
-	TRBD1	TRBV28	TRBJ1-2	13	TGTGCCAGCAGTTTAGAGGGGGCGCTTGGCTACACCTTC	CASSLEGALGYTF
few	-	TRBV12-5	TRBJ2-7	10	TGTGCTAGCTCTCAGGGGGAGCAGTACTTC	CASSQGEQYF
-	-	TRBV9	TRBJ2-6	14	TGTGCCAGCAGCGCCCCCGCGGGGGCCAACGTCCTGACTTTC	CASSAPAGANVLTF
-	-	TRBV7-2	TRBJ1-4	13	TGTGCCAGCAGCTTATCGTTTAATGAAAAACTGTTTTTT	CASSLSFNEKLFF
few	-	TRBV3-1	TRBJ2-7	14	TGTGCCAGCAGCCAAGGCGCCGTAGCCTACGAGCAGTACTTC	CASSQGAVAYEQYF
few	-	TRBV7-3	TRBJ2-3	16	TGTGCCAGCAGCTATAATCCTAGCGCGCCCATGGATACGCAGTATTTT	CASSYNPSAPMDTQYF
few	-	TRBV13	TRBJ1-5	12	TGTGCCAGCAGCTTAGGCCGTCAGCCCCAGCATTTT	CASSLGRQPQHF
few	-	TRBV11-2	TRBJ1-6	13	TGTGCCAGCAGCTTAGATGTAGAGTCACCCCTCCACTTT	CASSLDVESPLHF
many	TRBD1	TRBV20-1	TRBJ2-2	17	TGCAGTGCTAGTCCAGGCCAGGGGGCCGTTCGTACCGGGGAGCTGTTTTTT	CSASPGQGAVRTGELFF
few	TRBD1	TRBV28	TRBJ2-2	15	TGTGCCAGCAGTCGGACAGGGGGCTGGGGCGGGGAGCTGTTTTTT	CASSRTGGWGGELFF
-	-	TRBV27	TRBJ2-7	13	TGTGCCAGCAGTCCTTGGAAGGACCACGAGCAGTACTTC	CASSPWKDHEQYF
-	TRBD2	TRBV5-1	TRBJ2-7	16	TGCGCCAGCAGCTTCGGGACTAGCGGGACAACCTACGAGCAGTACTTC	CASSFGTSGTTYEQYF
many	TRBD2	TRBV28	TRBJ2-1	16	TGTGCCAGCAGTTCCCCGACTAGCGGGAGCTACAATGAGCAGTTCTTC	CASSSPTSGSYNEQFF
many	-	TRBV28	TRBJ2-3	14	TGTGCCAGCAGTCCCCAGGGATTCATCGATACGCAGTATTTT	CASSPQGFIDTQYF
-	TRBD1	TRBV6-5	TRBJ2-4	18	TGTGCCAGCAGTCCCCGAAGGACAGGATTGGTAGCCAAAAACATTCAGTACTTC	CASSPRRTGLVAKNIQYF
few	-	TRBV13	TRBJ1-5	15	TGTGCCAGCAGCTTAGGACCGTCAAGTAGTAGGCCCCAGCATTTT	CASSLGPSSSRPQHF
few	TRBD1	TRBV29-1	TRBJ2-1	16	TGCAGCGTTGAGAGCCCGGGACAGGGGGGCTACAATGAGCAGTTCTTC	CSVESPGQGGYNEQFF
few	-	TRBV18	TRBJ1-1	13	TGTGCCAGCTCACCGGAACGAGGCACTGAAGCTTTCTTT	CASSPERGTEAFF
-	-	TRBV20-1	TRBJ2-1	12	TGCAGTGCTAGAAACGGATACAATGAGCAGTTCTTC	CSARNGYNEQFF
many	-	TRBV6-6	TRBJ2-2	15	TGTGCCAGCATAGTGACAGATAGCAACACCGGGGAGCTGTTTTTT	CASIVTDSNTGELFF
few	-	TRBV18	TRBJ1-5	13	TGTGCCAGCCGCCGGGACGGCAATCAGCCCCAGCATTTT	CASRRDGNQPQHF
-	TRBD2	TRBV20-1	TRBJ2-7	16	TGCAGTGCTAGAGACTCCCTCCACGGGGGGTCGGGCGAGCAGTACTTC	CSARDSLHGGSGEQYF
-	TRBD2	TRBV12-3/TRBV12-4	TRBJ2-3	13	TGTGCCAGCCTCATAGCGGGAGGCGATACGCAGTATTTT	CASLIAGGDTQYF
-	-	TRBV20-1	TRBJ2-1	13	TGCAGTGCTAGACCGACAAGATACAATGAGCAGTTCTTC	CSARPTRYNEQFF
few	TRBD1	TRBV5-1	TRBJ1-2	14	TGCGCCAGCAGCTTGGGACAGGGCTACTATGGCTACACCTTC	CASSLGQGYYGYTF
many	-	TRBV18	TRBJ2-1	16	TGTGCCAGCTCACCACGACGGCTTAGCTCCTACAATGAGCAGTTCTTC	CASSPRRLSSYNEQFF
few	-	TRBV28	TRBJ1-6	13	TGTGCCAGCAGGGGACCCTTGGATTCACCCCTCCACTTT	CASRGPLDSPLHF
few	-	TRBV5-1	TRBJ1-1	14	TGCGCCAGCAGCCTTGGAACGACGGGCACTGAAGCTTTCTTT	CASSLGTTGTEAFF
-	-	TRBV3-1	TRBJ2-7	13	TGTGCCAGCAGCCAAGAGGGGATCGACGAGCAGTACTTC	CASSQEGIDEQYF
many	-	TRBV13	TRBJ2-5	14	TGTGCCAGCAGCTTACGGGGGCTCCAAGAGACCCAGTACTTC	CASSLRGLQETQYF